Sequencing of this T cell receptor (beta chain) was carried out in a study of cytomegalovirus exposure and HLA in healthy donors. Study background: The same platform used for the approximately 670 first-cohort repertoires was also used for the approximately 120 validation repertoires, as a later analysis reported.

Assay: immunoSEQ multiplex PCR; the TCRdb copy retains only in-frame clones and omits some. Seen here are 120,000 to 150,000 clones, about 83% observed once, and the top ten hold about 1.5%. To note about this clone: Antigen specificity is unknown.

The CDR3 is made up of 14 amino acids. V gave up 0 bases and J gave up 6 bases, with 12 bases separating them. Germline CDR1 reads SGHAT; CDR2 reads FQNNGV. Notes on the study in general: Confirmation in vitro established that three CMV-associated chains were specific for CMV antigens.

Sequencing was done on a sample of PBMCs. The V and J genes are TRBV11-2 and TRBJ2-7, with no clear D. The origin of this receptor is a young woman in good health and CMV-seronegative. The CDR3 here is CASSLERKSVEQYF. The CDR3 nucleotides are TGTGCCAGCAGCTTAGAGCGTAAAAGCGTCGAGCAGTACTTC.